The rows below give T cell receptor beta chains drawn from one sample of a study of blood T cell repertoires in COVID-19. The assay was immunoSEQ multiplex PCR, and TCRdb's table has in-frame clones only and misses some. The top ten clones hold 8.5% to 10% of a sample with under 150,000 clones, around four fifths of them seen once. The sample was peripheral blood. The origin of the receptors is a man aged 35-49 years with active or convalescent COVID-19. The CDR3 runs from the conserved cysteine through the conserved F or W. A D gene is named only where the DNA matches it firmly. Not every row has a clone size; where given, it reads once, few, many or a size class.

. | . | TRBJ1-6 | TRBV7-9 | CASSPGSSYNSPLHF | TGTGCCAGCAGCCCTGGGAGCTCCTATAATTCACCCCTCCACTTT
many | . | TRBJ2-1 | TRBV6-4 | CASSDSDNNEQFF | TGTGCCAGCAGTGACTCGGACAACAATGAGCAGTTCTTC
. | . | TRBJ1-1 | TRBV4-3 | CASSQDIRTAGTEAFF | TGCGCCAGCAGCCAAGATATCAGGACCGCGGGCACTGAAGCTTTCTTT
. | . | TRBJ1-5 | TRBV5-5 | CASTWEGSGQPQHF | TGTGCCAGCACTTGGGAAGGGAGCGGGCAGCCCCAGCATTTT
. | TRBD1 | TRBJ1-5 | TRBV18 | CASSPQGGLIWPQHF | TGTGCCAGCTCACCCCAGGGGGGACTTATCTGGCCCCAGCATTTT
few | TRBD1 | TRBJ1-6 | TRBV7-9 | CASSLAGGQGNSPLHF | TGTGCCAGCAGCTTAGCGGGGGGACAGGGAAACTCACCCCTCCACTTT
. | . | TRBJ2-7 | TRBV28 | CASRDSSSYEQYF | TGTGCCAGCAGAGACAGTAGCTCCTACGAGCAGTACTTC
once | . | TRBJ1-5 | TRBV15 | CATSDRGGASQPQHF | TGTGCCACCAGCGACCGGGGGGGCGCGTCTCAGCCCCAGCATTTT
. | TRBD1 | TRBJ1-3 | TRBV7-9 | CASSPTLRDRGNTIYF | TGTGCCAGCAGCCCGACACTCCGGGACAGGGGAAACACCATATATTTT
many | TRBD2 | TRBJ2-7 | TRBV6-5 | CASSYTSGGAYEQYF | TGTGCCAGCAGTTACACTAGCGGGGGGGCCTACGAGCAGTACTTC
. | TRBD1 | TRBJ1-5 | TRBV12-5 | CASGRGQDQPQHF | TGTGCTAGTGGCCGGGGACAGGATCAGCCCCAGCATTTT
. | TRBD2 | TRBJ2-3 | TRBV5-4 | CASSLVTSGSTDTQYF | TGTGCCAGCAGCTTGGTAACTAGCGGGAGCACAGATACGCAGTATTTT
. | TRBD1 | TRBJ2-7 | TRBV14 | CASSPGTGNPKTYEQYF | TGTGCCAGCAGCCCAGGGACAGGGAATCCCAAAACCTACGAGCAGTACTTC
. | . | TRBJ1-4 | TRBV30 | CAWSTGGDNEKLFF | TGTGCCTGGAGTACTGGAGGGGACAATGAAAAACTGTTTTTT
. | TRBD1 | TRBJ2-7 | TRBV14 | CASSQGQGYLEYF | TGTGCCAGCAGCCAAGGACAGGGGTACCTGGAGTACTTC
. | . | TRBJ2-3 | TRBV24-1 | CATSDEASDTQYF | TGTGCCACCAGTGATGAAGCTTCAGATACGCAGTATTTT
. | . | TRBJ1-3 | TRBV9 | CASSVAGGGNTIYF | TGTGCCAGCAGCGTAGCAGGAGGTGGAAACACCATATATTTT
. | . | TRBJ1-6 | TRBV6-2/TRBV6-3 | CASSLQGFYNSPLHF | TGTGCCAGCAGCCTACAGGGATTTTATAATTCACCCCTCCACTTT
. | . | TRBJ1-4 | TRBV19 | CASRGARQSNEKLFF | TGTGCCAGTAGGGGGGCCCGCCAGTCTAATGAAAAACTGTTTTTT
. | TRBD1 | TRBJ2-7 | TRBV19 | CASTETGVDEQYF | TGTGCCAGTACTGAGACAGGGGTCGACGAGCAGTACTTC
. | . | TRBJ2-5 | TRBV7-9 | CASSSWQGRETQYF | TGTGCCAGCAGCTCTTGGCAGGGCAGAGAGACCCAGTACTTC
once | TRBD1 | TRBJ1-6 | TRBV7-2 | CASSNFRKGASYNSPLHF | TGTGCCAGCAGCAACTTCAGGAAGGGGGCCTCCTATAATTCACCCCTCCACTTT
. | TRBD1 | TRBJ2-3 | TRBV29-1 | CSVAGTGQLSAFTDTQYF | TGCAGCGTCGCCGGGACAGGGCAACTTTCAGCTTTCACAGATACGCAGTATTTT
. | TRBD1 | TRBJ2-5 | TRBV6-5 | CASRSTGGAVQTQYF | TGTGCCAGCAGATCGACAGGGGGCGCTGTGCAGACCCAGTACTTC
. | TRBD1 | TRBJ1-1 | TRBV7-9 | CASSGLTGGRTEAFF | TGTGCCAGCAGCGGATTGACAGGGGGGAGGACTGAAGCTTTCTTT
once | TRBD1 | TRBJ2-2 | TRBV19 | CASRRTGGNTGELFF | TGTGCCAGTAGAAGGACAGGGGGCAACACCGGGGAGCTGTTTTTT
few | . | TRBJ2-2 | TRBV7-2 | CASSLGLFNTGELFF | TGTGCCAGCAGCTTGGGACTTTTCAACACCGGGGAGCTGTTTTTT
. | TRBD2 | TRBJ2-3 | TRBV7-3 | CASSPRGLAGSTDTQYF | TGTGCCAGCAGCCCACGGGGACTAGCGGGGAGCACAGATACGCAGTATTTT
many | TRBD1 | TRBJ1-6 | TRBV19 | CASRLGGTELRMGNSPLHF | TGTGCCAGCAGGCTCGGCGGGACAGAGCTACGAATGGGCAATTCACCCCTCCACTTT
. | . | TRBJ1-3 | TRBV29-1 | CSGASGVGNTIYF | TGCAGCGGGGCCTCAGGGGTTGGAAACACCATATATTTT
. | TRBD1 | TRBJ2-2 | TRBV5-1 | CASSLEGQGNTGELFF | TGCGCCAGCAGCTTGGAAGGACAGGGGAACACCGGGGAGCTGTTTTTT
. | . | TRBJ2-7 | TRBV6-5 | CASSFASSSPYEQYF | TGTGCCAGCAGTTTCGCGTCCTCTAGCCCCTACGAGCAGTACTTC
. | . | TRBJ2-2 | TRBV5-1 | CASSLLAGHTGELFF | TGCGCCAGCAGCTTGCTGGCGGGGCACACCGGGGAGCTGTTTTTT